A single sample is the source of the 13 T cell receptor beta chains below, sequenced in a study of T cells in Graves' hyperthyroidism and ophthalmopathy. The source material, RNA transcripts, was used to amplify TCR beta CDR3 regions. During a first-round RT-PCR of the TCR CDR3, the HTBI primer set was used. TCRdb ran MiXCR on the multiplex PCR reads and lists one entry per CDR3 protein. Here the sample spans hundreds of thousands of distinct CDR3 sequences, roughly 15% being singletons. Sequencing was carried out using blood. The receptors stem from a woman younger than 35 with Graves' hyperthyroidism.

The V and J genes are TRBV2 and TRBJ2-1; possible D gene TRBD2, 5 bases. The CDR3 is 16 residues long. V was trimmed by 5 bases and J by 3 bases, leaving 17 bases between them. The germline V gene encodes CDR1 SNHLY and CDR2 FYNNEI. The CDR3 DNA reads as TGTGCCAGCAGTCCTCTAAGAGGAGGACTCTACAATGAGCAGTTCTTC. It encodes CASSPLRGGLYNEQFF.

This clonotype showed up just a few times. CDR3 nucleotide sequence: TGTGCCAGCAGTTACTCGATGGGTGGCAATCAGCCCCAGCATTTT. The encoded protein is CASSYSMGGNQPQHF. The chain carries TRBV6-6 and TRBJ1-5; no clear D gene. The V end lost 0 bases, the J end lost 2 bases, and 8 bases lay between the germline ends. The CDR3 has 15 residues. CDR1 and CDR2 (germline): MNHNY, SVGAGI (reference sequence).

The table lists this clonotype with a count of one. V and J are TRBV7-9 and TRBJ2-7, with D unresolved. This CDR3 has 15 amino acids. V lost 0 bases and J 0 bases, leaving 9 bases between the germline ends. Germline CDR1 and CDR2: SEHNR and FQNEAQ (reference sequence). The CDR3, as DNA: TGTGCCAGCAGCTTAGCGAGTTCCAGCTCCTACGAGCAGTACTTC. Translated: CASSLASSSSYEQYF.

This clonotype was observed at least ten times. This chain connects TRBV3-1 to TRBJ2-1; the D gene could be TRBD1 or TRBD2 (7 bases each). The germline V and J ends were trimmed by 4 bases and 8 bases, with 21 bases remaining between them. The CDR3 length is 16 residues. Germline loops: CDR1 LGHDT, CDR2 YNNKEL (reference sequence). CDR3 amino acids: CASSRARQGGTDEQFF. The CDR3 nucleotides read TGTGCCAGCAGCCGTGCTAGACAGGGAGGGACGGATGAGCAGTTCTTC.

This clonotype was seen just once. DNA of the CDR3: TGTGCCAGCAGCCCAGACGCCGAGGGGAACACTGAAGCTTTCTTT. Encoded protein: CASSPDAEGNTEAFF. The J gene is TRBJ1-1, the V gene TRBV11-1; the D is unclear. This CDR3 spans 15 amino acids. Germline assignment: CDR1 SGHAT and CDR2 FQDESV (reference sequence). V lost 5 bases, J lost 1 base, and 14 bases lay in between.

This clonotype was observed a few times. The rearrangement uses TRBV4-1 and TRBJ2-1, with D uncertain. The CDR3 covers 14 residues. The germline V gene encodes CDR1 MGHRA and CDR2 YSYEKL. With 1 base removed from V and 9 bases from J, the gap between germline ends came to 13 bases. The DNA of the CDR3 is TGCGCCAGCAGCCAAGGTGTTCTAGAACCTGAGCAGTTCTTC. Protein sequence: CASSQGVLEPEQFF.

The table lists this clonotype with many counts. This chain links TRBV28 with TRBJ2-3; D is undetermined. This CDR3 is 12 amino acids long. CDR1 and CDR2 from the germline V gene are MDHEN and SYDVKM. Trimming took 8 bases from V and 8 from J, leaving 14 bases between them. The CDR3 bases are TGTGCCAGCTCCCAACGGACCCTTACGCAGTATTTT. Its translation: CASSQRTLTQYF.

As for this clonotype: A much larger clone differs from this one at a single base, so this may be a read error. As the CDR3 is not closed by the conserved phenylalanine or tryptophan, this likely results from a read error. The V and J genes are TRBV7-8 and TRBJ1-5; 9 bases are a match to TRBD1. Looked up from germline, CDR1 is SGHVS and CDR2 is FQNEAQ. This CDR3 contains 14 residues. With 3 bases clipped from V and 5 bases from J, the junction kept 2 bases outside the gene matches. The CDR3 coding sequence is TGTGCCAGCAGCTTGGGACAGGGTTATCAGCCCCAGCATCTT. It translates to CASSLGQGYQPQHL.

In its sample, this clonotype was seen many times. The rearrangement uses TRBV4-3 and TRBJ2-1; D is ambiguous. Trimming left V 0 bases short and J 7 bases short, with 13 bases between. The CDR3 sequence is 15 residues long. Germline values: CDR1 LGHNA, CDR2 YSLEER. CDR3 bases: TGCGCCAGCAGCCAAGATGTGGCCTGGCGGAATGAGCAGTTCTTC. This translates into CASSQDVAWRNEQFF.

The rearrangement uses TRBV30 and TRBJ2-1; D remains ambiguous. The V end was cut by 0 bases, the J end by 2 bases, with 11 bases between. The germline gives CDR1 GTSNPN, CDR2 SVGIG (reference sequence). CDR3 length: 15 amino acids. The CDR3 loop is CAWSVGSNPYNEQFF. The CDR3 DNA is TGTGCCTGGAGTGTAGGCTCCAACCCCTACAATGAGCAGTTCTTC.

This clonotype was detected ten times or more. The chain's CDR3 is CASSYSSQGNQETQYF. The CDR3 nucleotides are TGTGCCAGCAGTTACTCGAGCCAGGGGAATCAAGAGACCCAGTACTTC. The chain is built from TRBV6-5 and TRBJ2-5; D possibly corresponds to TRBD1 (6 bases). Trimming took off 0 bases at V and 2 bases at J, with 13 bases between the two ends. The germline V gene has CDR1 MNHEY and CDR2 SVGAGI. The length of the CDR3 is 16 residues.

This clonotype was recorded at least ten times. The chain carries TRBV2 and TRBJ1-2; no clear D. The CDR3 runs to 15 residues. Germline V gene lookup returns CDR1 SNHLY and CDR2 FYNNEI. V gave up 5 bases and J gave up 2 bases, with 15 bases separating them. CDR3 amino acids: CASSLLISRNYGYTF. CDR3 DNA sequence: TGTGCCAGCAGTCTTTTAATATCCAGGAACTATGGCTACACCTTC.

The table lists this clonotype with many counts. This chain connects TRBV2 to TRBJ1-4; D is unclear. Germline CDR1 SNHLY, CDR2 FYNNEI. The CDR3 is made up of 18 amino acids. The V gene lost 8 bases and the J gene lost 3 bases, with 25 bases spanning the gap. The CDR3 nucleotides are TGTGCCAGCGAAATTAGACCGGGATTTTTTGCGCCTAATGAAAAACTGTTTTTT. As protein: CASEIRPGFFAPNEKLFF. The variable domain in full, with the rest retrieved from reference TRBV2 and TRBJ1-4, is EPEVTQTPSHQVTQMGQEVILRCVPISNHLYFYWYRQILGQKVEFLVSFYNNEISEKSEIFDDQFSVERPDGSNFTLKIRSTKLEDSAMYFCASEIRPGFFAPNEKLFFGSGTQLSVL.